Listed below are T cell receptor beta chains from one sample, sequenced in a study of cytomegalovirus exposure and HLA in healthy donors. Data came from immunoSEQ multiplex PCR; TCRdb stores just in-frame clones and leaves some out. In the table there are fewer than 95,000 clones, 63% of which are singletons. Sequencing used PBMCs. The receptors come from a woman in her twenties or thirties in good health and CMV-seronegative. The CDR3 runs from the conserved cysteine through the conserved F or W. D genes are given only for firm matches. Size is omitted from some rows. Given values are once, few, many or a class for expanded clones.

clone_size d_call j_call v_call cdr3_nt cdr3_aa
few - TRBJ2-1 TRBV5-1 TGCGCCAGCAGTTGGGACTCGGAAGATGAGCAGTTCTTC CASSWDSEDEQFF
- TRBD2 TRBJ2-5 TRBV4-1 TGCGCCAGCAGCCAAGATCCCAAACTCAGCGGGGCCCTGCGGACCCAGTACTTC CASSQDPKLSGALRTQYF
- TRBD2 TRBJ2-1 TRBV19 TGTGCCAGTAGTTCCCAGACTAGCGGGAGGGTTGGGGAGCAGTTCTTC CASSSQTSGRVGEQFF
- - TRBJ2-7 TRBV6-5 TGTGCCAGCAAGACTAGGGCTTCCTTCGGCTACGAGCAGTACTTC CASKTRASFGYEQYF
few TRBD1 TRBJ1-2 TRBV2 TGTGCCAGCAGCGCAGGGACAGGGACCCATGGCTACACCTTC CASSAGTGTHGYTF
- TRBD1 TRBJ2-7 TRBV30 TGTGCCTTGGTCCGGGGACAGGGTCTCCTCCACGAGCAGTACTTC CALVRGQGLLHEQYF
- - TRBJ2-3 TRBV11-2 TGTGCCAGCAGCACCAGATCAGATACGCAGTATTTT CASSTRSDTQYF
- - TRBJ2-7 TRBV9 TGTGCCAGCAGCGTAAATCCGGGACTTGGCTACGAGCAGTACTTC CASSVNPGLGYEQYF
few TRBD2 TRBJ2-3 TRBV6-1 TGTGCCAGCAGTGACAAGGCGGGAGGTGGTTTAGATACGCAGTATTTT CASSDKAGGGLDTQYF
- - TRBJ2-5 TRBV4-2 TGTGCCAGCAGCCAAGATCGGCTAGTACGAGAGACCCAGTACTTC CASSQDRLVRETQYF
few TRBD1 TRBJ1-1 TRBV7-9 TGTGCCAGCAGCTCCCGACAGGGGCTGGTGAACACTGAAGCTTTCTTT CASSSRQGLVNTEAFF
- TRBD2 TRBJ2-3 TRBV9 TGTGCCAGCAGCGCTAGCGGGAGCACAGATACGCAGTATTTT CASSASGSTDTQYF
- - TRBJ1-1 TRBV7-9 TGTGCCAGCAGCCGATGGACAGCGAGGAACACTGAAGCTTTCTTT CASSRWTARNTEAFF
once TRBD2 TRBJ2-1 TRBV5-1 TGCGCCAGCAGCGCCGGACTAGCGGGAGTTGTAGAGCAGTTCTTC CASSAGLAGVVEQFF
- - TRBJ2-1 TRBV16 TGTGCCAGCAGCCGACTAGGCAGAAATGAGCAGTTCTTC CASSRLGRNEQFF
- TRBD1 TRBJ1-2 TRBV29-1 TGCAGCGTTGAAAGGGACAGAGGAGGCTACACCTTC CSVERDRGGYTF
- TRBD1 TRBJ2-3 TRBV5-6 TGTGCCAGCAGCCCCGGACAGGGCGGAGATACGCAGTATTTT CASSPGQGGDTQYF
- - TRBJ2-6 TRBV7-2 TGTGCCAGCAGCCCCGGACTTTTCTCTGGGGCCAACGTCCTGACTTTC CASSPGLFSGANVLTF
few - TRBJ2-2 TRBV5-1 TGCGCCAGCAGCTTGCACGGGAACACCGGGGAGCTGTTTTTT CASSLHGNTGELFF